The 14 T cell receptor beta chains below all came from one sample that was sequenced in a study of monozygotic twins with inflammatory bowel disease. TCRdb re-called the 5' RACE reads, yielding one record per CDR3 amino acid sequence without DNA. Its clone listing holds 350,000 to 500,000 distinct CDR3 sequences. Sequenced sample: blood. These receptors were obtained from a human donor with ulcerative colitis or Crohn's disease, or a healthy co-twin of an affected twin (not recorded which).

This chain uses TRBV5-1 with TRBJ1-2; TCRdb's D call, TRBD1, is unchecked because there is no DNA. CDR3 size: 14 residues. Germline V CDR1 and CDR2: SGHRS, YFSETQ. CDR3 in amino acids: CASSLEGTGEGYTF.

CDR3 in amino acids: CASSLPRDSFYF. The rearrangement links TRBV7-9 to TRBJ2-7; TCRdb names TRBD1, which stays unverified in the absence of DNA. The CDR3 consists of 12 residues. The germline CDR1 and CDR2 sequences are SEHNR and FQNEAQ (reference sequence). The full variable domain, with the rest looked up from reference TRBV7-9 and TRBJ2-7, is DTGVSQNPRHKITKRGQNVTFRCDPISEHNRLYWYRQTLGQGPEFLTYFQNEAQLEKSRLLSDRFSAERPKGSFSTLEIQRTEQGDSAMYLCASSLPRDSFYFGPGTRLTVT.

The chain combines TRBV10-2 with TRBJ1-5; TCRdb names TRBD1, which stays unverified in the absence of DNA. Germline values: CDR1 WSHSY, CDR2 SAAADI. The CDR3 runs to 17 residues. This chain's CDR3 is CASSESLGGYSNQPQHF.

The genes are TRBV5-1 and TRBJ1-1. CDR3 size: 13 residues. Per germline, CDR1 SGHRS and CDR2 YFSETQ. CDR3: CASSFGRNTEAFF. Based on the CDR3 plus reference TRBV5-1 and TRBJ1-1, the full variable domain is KAGVTQTPRYLIKTRGQQVTLSCSPISGHRSVSWYQQTPGQGLQFLFEYFSETQRNKGNFPGRFSGRQFSNSRSEMNVSTLELGDSALYLCASSFGRNTEAFFGQGTRLTVV.

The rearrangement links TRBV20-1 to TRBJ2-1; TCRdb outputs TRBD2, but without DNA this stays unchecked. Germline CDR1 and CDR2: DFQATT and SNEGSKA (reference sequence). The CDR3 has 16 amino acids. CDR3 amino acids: CSPKGASSQGRNEQFF.

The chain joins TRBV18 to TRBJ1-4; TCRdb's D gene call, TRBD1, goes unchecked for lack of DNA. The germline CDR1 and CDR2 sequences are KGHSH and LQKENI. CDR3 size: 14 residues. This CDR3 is CASSTTGIEEKLFF.

CDR3 residues: CASTLGTVGEQYF. The rearrangement joins TRBV9 to TRBJ2-7. Looked up from germline, CDR1 is SGDLS and CDR2 is YYNGEE. The CDR3 contains 13 residues.

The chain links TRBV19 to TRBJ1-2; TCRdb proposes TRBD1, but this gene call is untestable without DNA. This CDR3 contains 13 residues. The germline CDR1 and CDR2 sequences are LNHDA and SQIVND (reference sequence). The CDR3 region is CASSMWGQDGYTF.

CDR3 in amino acids: CASGDDMNTGELFF. This chain connects TRBV12-3 or TRBV12-4 to TRBJ2-2. The CDR3 totals 14 residues.

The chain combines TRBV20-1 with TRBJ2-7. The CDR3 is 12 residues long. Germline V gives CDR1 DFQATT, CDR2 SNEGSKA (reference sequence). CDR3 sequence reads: CSVTTSSYEQYF.

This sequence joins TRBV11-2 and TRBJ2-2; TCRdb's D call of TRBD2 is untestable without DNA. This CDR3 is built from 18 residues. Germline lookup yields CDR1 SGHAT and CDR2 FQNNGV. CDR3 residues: CASSLDRRERGNTGELFF.

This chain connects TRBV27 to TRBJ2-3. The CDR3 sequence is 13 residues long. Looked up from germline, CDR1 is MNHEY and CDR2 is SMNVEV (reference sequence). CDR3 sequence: CASSRLAIDTQYF.

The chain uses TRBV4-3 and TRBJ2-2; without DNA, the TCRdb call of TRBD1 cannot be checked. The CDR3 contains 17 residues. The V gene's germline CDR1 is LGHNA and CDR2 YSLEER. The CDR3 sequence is CASSQRVTGRGTGELFF.

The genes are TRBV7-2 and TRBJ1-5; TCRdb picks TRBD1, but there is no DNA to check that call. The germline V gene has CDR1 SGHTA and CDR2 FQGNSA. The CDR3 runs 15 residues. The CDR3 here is CASSLAGTGGQPQHF.